One sample yielded the 8 T cell receptor beta chains listed below, sequenced in a study of control samples from healthy donors and cancer patients. The assay was immunoSEQ multiplex PCR, and TCRdb's table has in-frame clones only and misses some. The sample has 230,000 or so clones; 85% to 95% are singletons. The sequenced sample was blood. Receptors originate from a man in his fifties in good health.

The J gene is TRBJ1-3, the V gene TRBV28, with D hard to call. The CDR3 contains 13 residues. V was shortened by 6 bases and J by 9 bases, with 15 bases between the two germline ends. CDR1 and CDR2 from the germline V gene are MDHEN and SYDVKM. Here the CDR3 reads CASSQNTDVTIYF. For the CDR3, the DNA is TGTGCCAGCAGCCAGAATACGGACGTCACCATATATTTT.

The rearrangement links TRBV3-1 (or the pseudogene TRBV3-2) to TRBJ2-5; D remains ambiguous. The germline CDR1 and CDR2 sequences are LGHDT and YNNKEL (reference sequence). V was trimmed by 3 bases and J by 1 base, leaving 12 bases between them. This CDR3 region has 15 residues. The CDR3 DNA is TGTGCCAGCAGCCAGAATCCAGGTTCCCAAGAGACCCAGTACTTC. Its protein is CASSQNPGSQETQYF.

The V gene is TRBV18, the J gene TRBJ2-1, with 8 nucleotides matching TRBD2. CDR1 and CDR2 from the germline V gene are KGHSH and LQKENI. V gave up 0 bases and J gave up 5 bases; unmatched junction bases: 9. This CDR3 contains 17 residues. The CDR3: CASSPPVSGGVHNEQFF. The CDR3 coding sequence is TGTGCCAGCTCACCACCGGTCTCGGGAGGGGTCCACAATGAGCAGTTCTTC.

This rearrangement joins TRBV5-1 to TRBJ2-2; D remains ambiguous. CDR1 SGHRS and CDR2 YFSETQ come from the germline V gene. V shed 4 bases and J shed 7 bases, with 11 bases lying between them. The CDR3 runs to 13 residues. The CDR3 nucleotides read TGCGCCAGCAGCCCCTGGCGTGGCGGGGAGCTGTTTTTT. This sequence encodes CASSPWRGGELFF.

This clone was counted once. The chain employs TRBV7-9 and TRBJ1-2; D gene unclear. The germline V and J ends were trimmed by 1 base and 2 bases, with 8 bases remaining between them. Germline V lookup: CDR1 SEHNR, CDR2 FQNEAQ (reference sequence). CDR3 length: 14 residues. The CDR3 DNA reads as TGTGCCAGCAGCTTAGAACTGCCAAACTATGGCTACACCTTC. Amino acids: CASSLELPNYGYTF.

The chain is built from TRBV5-4 and TRBJ2-1; 7 bases match TRBD2. Germline V gives CDR1 SGHNT, CDR2 YYREEE (reference sequence). V dropped 0 bases and J dropped 3; count of bases not matched to a gene: 6. This CDR3 region has 16 residues. The CDR3 DNA follows: TGTGCCAGCAGCTTGGCCGGAGTAGCGGGCTACAATGAGCAGTTCTTC. This encodes CASSLAGVAGYNEQFF.

The J gene is TRBJ1-1, the V gene TRBV10-3; D may be TRBD1 (6 bases). Trimming left V 6 bases short and J 5 bases short, with 10 bases between. This CDR3 has 12 amino acids. Germline V gene sequence: CDR1 ENHRY, CDR2 SYGVKD. CDR3 DNA sequence: TGTGCCATCAGCCCAGGGGAGACTGAAGCTTTCTTT. Translated, it gives CAISPGETEAFF.

This chain connects TRBV9 to TRBJ1-4; D remains unclear. V was pared by 2 bases and J by 5 bases, with 7 bases between. The CDR3 is 13 amino acids. Germline V lookup: CDR1 SGDLS, CDR2 YYNGEE. The CDR3 loop reads CASSVTGNEKLFF. DNA of the CDR3: TGTGCCAGCAGCGTTACGGGGAATGAAAAACTGTTTTTT.